This T cell receptor beta chain appears in the sequencing data of a study of cytomegalovirus exposure and HLA in healthy donors. The CDR3 totals 14 residues. The junction had 1 base not matched to a gene; V was cut back by 1 base and J by 2 bases. Germline CDR1 reads LNHDA; CDR2 reads SQIVND (reference sequence). Libraries were prepared by immunoSEQ multiplex PCR; TCRdb keeps only in-frame clonotypes and omits some of them. The sample holds 71,000 or so clones, approximately 95% seen once. A word on this clone: The target antigen is unknown.

Findings and limits, study-wide: Across donors, most TCRs were seen rarely, yet some public ones were widespread. Altogether, around 160 TCR beta chains were recorded as cytomegalovirus-associated. Confirmation was obtained in vitro that a few CMV-associated chains are specific for CMV antigens. Subsequent analysis of the approximately 110 validation repertoires found a tendency for first-cohort TCR clusters to co-occur.

The TCR sequence derives from a woman under 30 in good health and CMV-seronegative. The sample taken for sequencing was PBMCs. V gene TRBV19 combines with J gene TRBJ2-7; 8 bases are a match to TRBD2. This CDR3 reads CASSIAGGPYEQYF. The CDR3 DNA reads as TGTGCCAGTAGTATAGCGGGAGGGCCCTACGAGCAGTACTTC.